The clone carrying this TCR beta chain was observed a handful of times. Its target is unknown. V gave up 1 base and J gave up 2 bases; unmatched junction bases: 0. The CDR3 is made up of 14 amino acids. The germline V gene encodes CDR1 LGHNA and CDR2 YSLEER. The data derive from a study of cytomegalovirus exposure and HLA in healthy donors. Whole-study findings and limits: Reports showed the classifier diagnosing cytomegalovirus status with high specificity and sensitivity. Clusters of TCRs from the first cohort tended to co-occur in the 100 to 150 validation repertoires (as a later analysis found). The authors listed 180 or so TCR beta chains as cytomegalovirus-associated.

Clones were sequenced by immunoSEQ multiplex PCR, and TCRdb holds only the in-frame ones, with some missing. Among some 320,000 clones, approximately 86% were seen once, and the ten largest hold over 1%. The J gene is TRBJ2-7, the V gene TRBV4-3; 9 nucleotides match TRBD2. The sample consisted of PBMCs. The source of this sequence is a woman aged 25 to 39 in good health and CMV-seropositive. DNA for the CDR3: TGCGCCAGCAGCCAAGTAGCGGGAGCCTACGAGCAGTACTTC. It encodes CASSQVAGAYEQYF.